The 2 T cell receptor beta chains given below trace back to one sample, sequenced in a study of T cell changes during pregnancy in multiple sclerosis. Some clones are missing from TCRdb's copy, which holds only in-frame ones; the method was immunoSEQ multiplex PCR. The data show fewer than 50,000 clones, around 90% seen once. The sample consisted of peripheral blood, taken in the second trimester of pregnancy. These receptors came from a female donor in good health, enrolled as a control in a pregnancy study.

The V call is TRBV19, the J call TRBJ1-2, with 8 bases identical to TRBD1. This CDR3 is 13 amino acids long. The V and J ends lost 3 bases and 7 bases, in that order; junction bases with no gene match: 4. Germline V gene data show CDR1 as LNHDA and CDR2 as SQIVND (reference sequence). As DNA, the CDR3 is TGTGCCAGTAGTATCCAGGGGGCGGGTGGCTACACCTTC. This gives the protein CASSIQGAGGYTF.

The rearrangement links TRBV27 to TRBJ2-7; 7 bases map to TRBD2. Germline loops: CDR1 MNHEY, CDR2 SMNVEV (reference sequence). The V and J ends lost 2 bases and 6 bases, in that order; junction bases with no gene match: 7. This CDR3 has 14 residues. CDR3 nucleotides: TGTGCCAGCAGTTTAGAGGCGGGAGTGGGCGAGCAGTACTTC. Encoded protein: CASSLEAGVGEQYF.